Sequencing of this TCR beta chain was carried out in a study of T cells in Graves' hyperthyroidism and ophthalmopathy. This CDR3 comprises 14 residues. V shed 2 bases and J shed 3 bases, with 11 bases lying between them. Germline CDR1 SNHLY, CDR2 FYNNEI. The study based diagnoses on clinical symptoms, serum thyroxine and TRAb, thyroid ultrasound and orbital computed tomography. TCR beta CDR3 regions were amplified from RNA transcripts. The TCR CDR3 was amplified in a first-round RT-PCR using the HTBI primer set. One entry per CDR3 protein, called by TCRdb with MiXCR from the multiplex PCR reads. The top ten hold approximately 50% of the sample, which has about 200,000 distinct CDR3 sequences, roughly 15% seen once.

Material for sequencing was blood. V and J are TRBV2 and TRBJ2-7; D call uncertain. The source of this sequence is a man aged 50 to 59 with Graves' hyperthyroidism. The CDR3 DNA reads as TGTGCCAGCAGTGAACAGGAGAGCTACTACGAGCAGTACTTC. It yields the protein CASSEQESYYEQYF.